These 10 T cell receptor beta chains were sequenced from one sample in a study of blood T cell repertoires in COVID-19 (TCRdb year 2020). Preparation of the library involved the immunoSEQ multiplex PCR assay. In its TCRdb copy, this immuneACCESS table keeps in-frame sequences only and misses some clones. Where compared with another copy, unresolved V genes explain less than half of these, and the others have no known cause. The sample table holds about 180,000 clones, of which about 81% were seen once. The top ten hold 10% to 15% of the sample. The specimen sequenced was peripheral blood. The receptors here all came from a woman aged 80 or older with COVID-19, enrolled during active disease.

The chain employs TRBV7-8 and TRBJ1-2; D gene unclear. Germline assignment: CDR1 SGHVS and CDR2 FQNEAQ. With 3 bases removed from V and 4 bases from J, the gap between germline ends came to 12 bases. The CDR3 runs 14 residues. The CDR3 DNA is TGTGCCAGCAGCTTCGGGGTAGGGTCCTATGGCTACACCTTC. It encodes CASSFGVGSYGYTF.

The chain uses TRBV6-2 or TRBV6-3 and TRBJ2-1; 12 bases are shared with TRBD2. Germline V gene data show CDR1 as MNHEY and CDR2 as SVGEGT. After removal of 4 bases from V and 7 bases from J, the junction contained 20 bases not matched to a gene. CDR3 length: 20 amino acids. CDR3 residues: CASSLFPLIATTSGRNEQFF. As DNA, the CDR3 is TGTGCCAGCAGTTTGTTTCCTCTTATTGCGACTACTAGCGGGAGGAATGAGCAGTTCTTC.

CDR3 loop: CASSSTRGGFTDTQYF. The CDR3, as DNA: TGTGCCAGCAGTTCCACGCGGGGGGGATTTACAGATACGCAGTATTTT. V usage is TRBV6-2 or TRBV6-3 and J usage is TRBJ2-3; 9 nucleotides agree with TRBD2. Losses at the gene ends were 4 bases for V and 3 bases for J; bases not matched to a gene: 8. Germline CDR1 and CDR2: MNHEY and SVGEGT. The CDR3 extends over 16 amino acids.

The chain uses TRBV4-1 and TRBJ2-5; perhaps TRBD2 as D (9 bases). V was shortened by 4 bases and J by 1 base, with 19 bases between the two germline ends. The CDR3 has 17 residues. In germline, CDR1 is MGHRA, CDR2 YSYEKL. The CDR3 loop reads CASSRWTGTSIQETQYF. The CDR3 DNA reads as TGCGCCAGCAGCCGTTGGACAGGGACTAGCATCCAAGAGACCCAGTACTTC.

The J gene is TRBJ2-7, the V gene TRBV7-9; 9 bases align to TRBD1. Per germline, CDR1 SEHNR and CDR2 FQNEAQ (reference sequence). With 5 bases clipped from V and 2 bases from J, the junction kept 7 bases outside the gene matches. This CDR3 has 15 residues. CDR3 in amino acids: CASSGRQGGPYEQYF. The CDR3 coding sequence is TGTGCCAGCAGCGGACGACAGGGGGGTCCCTACGAGCAGTACTTC.

The CDR3 loop is CASSYVGYPSTDTQYF. DNA for the CDR3: TGTGCCAGCAGTTACGTGGGCTACCCTAGCACAGATACGCAGTATTTT. V usage is TRBV6-6 and J usage is TRBJ2-3; D not certain. V was shortened by 2 bases and J by 0 bases, with 12 bases between the two germline ends. This CDR3 has 16 amino acids. Germline CDR1 MNHNY, CDR2 SVGAGI (reference sequence).

The genes are TRBV19 and TRBJ1-1; the D gene is possibly TRBD1 (5 bases). V was clipped by 7 bases and J by 1 base, with 10 bases between them. The germline V gene encodes CDR1 LNHDA and CDR2 SQIVND (reference sequence). The CDR3 has 13 residues. The CDR3 spells CASKVRGNTEAFF. Here the CDR3 DNA reads TGTGCCAGTAAAGTTAGGGGGAACACTGAAGCTTTCTTT.

The gene calls are TRBV6-5 and TRBJ1-6; 7 nucleotides align to TRBD1. Germline V lookup: CDR1 MNHEY, CDR2 SVGAGI. CDR3 length: 15 residues. After removal of 0 bases from V and 6 bases from J, the junction contained 2 bases not matched to a gene. The CDR3 DNA sequence: TGTGCCAGCAGTTACTCGGCAGGGGGTAATTCACCCCTCCACTTT. Its protein is CASSYSAGGNSPLHF.

The genes are TRBV7-2 and TRBJ2-5; 8 bases align to TRBD2. The CDR3 length is 16 residues. CDR1 and CDR2 (germline): SGHTA, FQGNSA. V lost 2 bases to trimming and J lost 1 base; unmatched junction nucleotides: 6. The CDR3 here is CASSLLGGRFQETQYF. The CDR3 nucleotides read TGTGCCAGCAGCTTACTAGGCGGGAGGTTCCAAGAGACCCAGTACTTC.

The genes are TRBV29-1 and TRBJ1-1, with D possibly being TRBD1 (5 bases). V was cut by 3 bases and J by 4 bases, with 9 bases left in between. This CDR3 has 12 amino acids. Germline V lookup: CDR1 SQVTM, CDR2 ANQGSEA. This CDR3 is CSVEAGRTEAFF. CDR3 nucleotides: TGCAGCGTTGAGGCAGGGCGCACTGAAGCTTTCTTT.